A single sample gave rise to the 3 T cell receptor beta chains below, sequenced in a study of cytotoxic CD8 clonotypes in ibrutinib-treated CLL. Assay: immunoSEQ multiplex PCR; the TCRdb copy retains only in-frame clones and omits some. This table holds roughly 200,000 clones, over 60% found once. Here the sequenced sample was PBMCs, taken after 24 months of ibrutinib treatment. These TCRs come from a human donor with chronic lymphocytic leukemia.

This clone turned up a few times. The rearrangement links TRBV6-1 to TRBJ2-1, with a possible D match to TRBD1 (6 bases). CDR3 length: 15 residues. Germline V gene data show CDR1 as MNHNS and CDR2 as SASEGT. The V and J ends lost 2 bases and 7 bases respectively, with 15 bases between them. Here the CDR3 reads CASSEQGPRDNEQFF. DNA of the CDR3: TGTGCCAGCAGTGAACAGGGGCCCCGGGATAATGAGCAGTTCTTC.

V usage is TRBV27 and J usage is TRBJ2-5; the match to TRBD2 covers 12 bases. CDR1 is MNHEY and CDR2 is SMNVEV in the germline V gene (reference sequence). V gave up 7 bases and J gave up 5 bases; unmatched junction bases: 8. The length of the CDR3 is 15 residues. CDR3 residues: CASKGLAGLPETQYF. DNA of the CDR3: TGTGCCAGCAAAGGACTAGCGGGGCTCCCGGAGACCCAGTACTTC.

V gene TRBV29-1 combines with J gene TRBJ2-3; 7 bases line up with TRBD1. The CDR3 length is 16 residues. Looked up from germline, CDR1 is SQVTM and CDR2 is ANQGSEA. The J segment lost 0 bases and the V segment lost 5 bases, leaving 11 bases of the junction unmatched. The DNA of the CDR3 is TGCAGCGTTTCCAACCCGACAGGGTTTAGCACAGATACGCAGTATTTT. It translates to CSVSNPTGFSTDTQYF.